Sequencing of this T cell receptor (beta chain) was carried out in a study of T-cell reconstitution after alpha-beta-depleted transplantation in children. This clonotype was detected only a few times. It was with unique molecular identifiers that the TCRbeta library was prepared. One entry per CDR3 protein, called by TCRdb with MiXCR from the PCR reads. The profile shows some 500,000 distinct CDR3 sequences, 18% of them singletons. Germline CDR1 and CDR2: LGHDT and YNNKEL (reference sequence). The V gene lost 4 bases and the J gene lost 7 bases, with 20 bases spanning the gap. The CDR3 covers 16 residues.

The material sequenced was PBMCs from the stem cell graft donor, taken from the stem cell graft. The chain links TRBV3-1 to TRBJ2-1; tentative D call: TRBD2 (6 bases). The sequence came from a human donor who donated a stem cell graft to a child with acute lymphoblastic leukemia. The CDR3 sequence: CASSPEAVRGKNEQFF. CDR3 coding DNA: TGTGCCAGCAGCCCCGAAGCGGTCCGGGGGAAGAATGAGCAGTTCTTC.